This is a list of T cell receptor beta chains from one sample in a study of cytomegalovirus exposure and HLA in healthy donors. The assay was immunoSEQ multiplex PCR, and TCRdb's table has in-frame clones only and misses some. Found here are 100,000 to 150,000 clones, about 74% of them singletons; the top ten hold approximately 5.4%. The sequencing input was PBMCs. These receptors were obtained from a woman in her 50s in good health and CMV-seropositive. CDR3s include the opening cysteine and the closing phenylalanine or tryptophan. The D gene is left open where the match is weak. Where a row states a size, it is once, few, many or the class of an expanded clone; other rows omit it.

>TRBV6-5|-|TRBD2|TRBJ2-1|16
TGTGCCCGCAGTTACGGGTGGACTAGCGGGGGTAATGAGCAGTTCTTC
CARSYGWTSGGNEQFF
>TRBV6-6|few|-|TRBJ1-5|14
TGTGCCAGCACTGAGGCAGGGGGCAATCAGCCCCAGCATTTT
CASTEAGGNQPQHF
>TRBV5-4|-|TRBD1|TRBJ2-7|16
TGTGCCAGCAGCCCTGCAGGACAGGGCCTAACCTACGAGCAGTACTTC
CASSPAGQGLTYEQYF
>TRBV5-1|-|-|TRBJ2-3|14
TGCGCCAGCATGGAGGGACAGTACACAGATACGCAGTATTTT
CASMEGQYTDTQYF
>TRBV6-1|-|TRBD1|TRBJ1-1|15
TGTGCCAGCAGGACACAGGGGGCAGGGGGCACTGAAGCTTTCTTT
CASRTQGAGGTEAFF
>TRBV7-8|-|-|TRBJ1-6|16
TGTGCCAGCAGCTTATACCCCAGGACTGGAAATTCACCCCTCCACTTT
CASSLYPRTGNSPLHF
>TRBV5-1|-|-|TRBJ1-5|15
TGCGCCAGCAGCTTTGAGGGCGTCCCCAATCAGCCCCAGCATTTT
CASSFEGVPNQPQHF
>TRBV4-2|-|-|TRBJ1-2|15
TGTGCCAGCAGCCAAGATTTCGGGGATGGGTATGGCTACACCTTC
CASSQDFGDGYGYTF
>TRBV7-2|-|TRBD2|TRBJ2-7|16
TGTGCCAGCAGCTTAGTTTTTCGGGGGGAAGTCTACGAGCAGTACTTC
CASSLVFRGEVYEQYF
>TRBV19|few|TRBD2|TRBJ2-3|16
TGTGCCAGTACAAGTGGCCCCTCTAGCGGGGATGATACGCAGTATTTT
CASTSGPSSGDDTQYF
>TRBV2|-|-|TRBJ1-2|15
TGTGCCAGCAGTGAAGCAAGGGGGGGCCGCTATGGCTACACCTTC
CASSEARGGRYGYTF
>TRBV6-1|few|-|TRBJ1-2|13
TGTGCCAGCAGCAGGAGCGGGGGGCGGGACTACACCTTC
CASSRSGGRDYTF
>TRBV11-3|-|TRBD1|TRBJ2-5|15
TGTGCCAGCACCCTAGGGGGACAGTCGGGAGAGACCCAGTACTTC
CASTLGGQSGETQYF
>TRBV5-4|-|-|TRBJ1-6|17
TGTGCCAGCAGCTCGGATCGGGGGGCCTCCTATAATTCACCCCTCCACTTT
CASSSDRGASYNSPLHF
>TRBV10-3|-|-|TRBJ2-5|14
TGTGCCATCAGTGAGTCAGGGGCAGAAGAGACCCAGTACTTC
CAISESGAEETQYF
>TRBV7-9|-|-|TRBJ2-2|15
TGTGCCAGCAGCTTAGTTGCCAGCGGTAAAGGGGAGCTGTTTTTT
CASSLVASGKGELFF
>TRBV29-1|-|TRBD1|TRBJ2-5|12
TGCAGCGGGGCGGGACAGGGGGAGACCCAGTACTTC
CSGAGQGETQYF
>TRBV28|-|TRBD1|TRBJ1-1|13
TGTGCCAGCACCCTACAGGGGCCCGTTGAAGCTTTCTTT
CASTLQGPVEAFF
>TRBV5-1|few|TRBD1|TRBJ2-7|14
TGCGCCAGCAGCCTGGGACAGCGCCCCTACGAGCAGTACTTC
CASSLGQRPYEQYF
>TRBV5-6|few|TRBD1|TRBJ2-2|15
TGTGCCAGCAGCTTCCGGGACAGGGTTACCGGGGAGCTGTTTTTT
CASSFRDRVTGELFF
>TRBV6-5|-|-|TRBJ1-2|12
TGTGCCGCCGCCGCTTCGGGGGATGGCTACACCTTC
CAAAASGDGYTF
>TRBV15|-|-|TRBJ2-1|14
TGTGCCACCAGCGGCAGGTCTCAGGCGCCTGAGCAGTTCTTC
CATSGRSQAPEQFF
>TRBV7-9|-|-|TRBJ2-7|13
TGTGCCAGCAGCTTAGACATCTCCTACGAGCAGTACTTC
CASSLDISYEQYF
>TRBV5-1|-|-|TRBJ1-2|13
TGCGCCAGCAGCTTGGCGCGGGGACCCGGCTACACCTTC
CASSLARGPGYTF
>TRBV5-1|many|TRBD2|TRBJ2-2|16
TGCGCCAGCAGCCTCACGGGACTAGTTTCAGCCGGGGAGCTGTTTTTT
CASSLTGLVSAGELFF
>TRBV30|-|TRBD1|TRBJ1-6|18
TGTGCCTGGAGTGCCCCCGGAAGGACAGGCTATTATAATTCACCCCTCCACTTT
CAWSAPGRTGYYNSPLHF
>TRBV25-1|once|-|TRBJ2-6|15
TGTCCCAGCAGTGACCAGGGGACTGGGGCCAACGTCCTGACTTTC
CPSSDQGTGANVLTF
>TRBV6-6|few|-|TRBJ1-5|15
TGTGCCAGCAGCCGACACCAGGTGGGCAATCAGCCCCAGCATTTT
CASSRHQVGNQPQHF
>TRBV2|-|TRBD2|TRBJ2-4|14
TGTGCCAGCAGTGATGATAGGGCGGGGGACATTCAGTACTTC
CASSDDRAGDIQYF
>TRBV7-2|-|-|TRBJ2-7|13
TGTGCCAGCAGCTCTCCCGGGTCATACGAGCAGTACTTC
CASSSPGSYEQYF
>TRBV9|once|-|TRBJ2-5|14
TGTGCCAGCAGCGTAGGAGCTTGGCAAGAGACCCAGTACTTC
CASSVGAWQETQYF
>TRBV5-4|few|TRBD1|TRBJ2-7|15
TGTGCCAGCAGCTTTCTCGGGACAGGGACTAACGAGCAGTACTTC
CASSFLGTGTNEQYF
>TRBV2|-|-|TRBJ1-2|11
TGTGCCAGCACAGGCGCCTATGGCTACACCTTC
CASTGAYGYTF
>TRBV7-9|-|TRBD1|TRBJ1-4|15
TGTGCCAGCGATAAAGGTACAGGGGCGAATGAAAAACTGTTTTTT
CASDKGTGANEKLFF
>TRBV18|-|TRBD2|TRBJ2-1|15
TGTGCCAGCTCCGCCCAATGGACTAGCAATAATGAGCAGTTCTTC
CASSAQWTSNNEQFF
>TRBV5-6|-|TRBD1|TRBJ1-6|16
TGTGCCAGCAGCGCGCCAGACAGGGTCCCAAATTCACCCCTCCACTTT
CASSAPDRVPNSPLHF
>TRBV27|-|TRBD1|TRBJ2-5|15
TGTGCCAGCAGTCCGAATGGACAGGGGGATGAGACCCAGTACTTC
CASSPNGQGDETQYF
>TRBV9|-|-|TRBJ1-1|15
TGTGCCAGCAGCGAGGGAACAGGGAGTAACACTGAAGCTTTCTTT
CASSEGTGSNTEAFF
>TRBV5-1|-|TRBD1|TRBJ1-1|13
TGCGCCAGCTATTTAAGCCGGGACAGGGAAGCTTTCTTT
CASYLSRDREAFF
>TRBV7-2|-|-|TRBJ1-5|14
TGTGCCAGCAGCTTAAGCCGGAGAAATCAGCCCCAGCATTTT
CASSLSRRNQPQHF
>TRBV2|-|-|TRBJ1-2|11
TGTGCCAGCGGGGGGGCCAAAGGCTACCCCTTC
CASGGAKGYPF
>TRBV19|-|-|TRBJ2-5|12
TGTGCCAGTAGCTTGCAGGGAGAGACCCAGTACTTC
CASSLQGETQYF
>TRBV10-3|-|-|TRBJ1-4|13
TGTGCCGTCAAGCCCGGGAACAGTGAAAAACTGTTTTTT
CAVKPGNSEKLFF
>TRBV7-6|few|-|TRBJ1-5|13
TGTGCCAGCAGCTTAGGCAGAAATCAGCCCCAGCATTTT
CASSLGRNQPQHF
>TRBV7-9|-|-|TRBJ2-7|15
TGTGCCAGCAGCTTAGACCAGGCGGGTCCCTACGAGCAGTACTTC
CASSLDQAGPYEQYF
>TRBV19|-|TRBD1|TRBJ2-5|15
TGTGCCAGTAGTAGAAACAGGGGGAACCAAGAGACCCAGTACTTC
CASSRNRGNQETQYF
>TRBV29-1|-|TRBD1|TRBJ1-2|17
TGCAGCGTGGAGGGGTTAGAGACAGGGGATTCAAACTATGGCTACACCTTC
CSVEGLETGDSNYGYTF
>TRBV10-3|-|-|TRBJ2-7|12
TGTGCCATCAGTGACTACTCCTACGAGCAGTACTTC
CAISDYSYEQYF
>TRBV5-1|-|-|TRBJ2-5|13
TGCGCCAGCAGCTTAGCACGGGGGGAGACCCAGTACTTC
CASSLARGETQYF
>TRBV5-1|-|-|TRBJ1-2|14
TGCGCCTCAGCCCAGCTAGGGTCGGGGATAAGCTACACCTTC
CASAQLGSGISYTF